This TCR beta chain was recovered during a study of T cell changes during pregnancy in multiple sclerosis. Sequencing was performed with immunoSEQ multiplex PCR; in TCRdb, only in-frame clones are kept and a portion is missing. The sample carries tens of thousands of clones, around 93% recorded once. The CDR3 extends over 15 amino acids. The germline V and J ends were trimmed by 5 bases and 4 bases, with 17 bases remaining between them. Germline V CDR1 and CDR2: SGHNT, YENEEA. This sample comprised peripheral blood, obtained in the second trimester of pregnancy. The chain recombines TRBV11-3 with TRBJ1-1; a weak D match, TRBD1 (6 bases). The TCR comes from a female donor with multiple sclerosis, enrolled in a pregnancy study. The CDR3 bases are TGTGCCAGCAGCACAGGGACGGGGACGGGCACTGAAGCTTTCTTT. Protein product: CASSTGTGTGTEAFF.